Listed here is a single T cell receptor beta chain. What it binds is not known. Germline V lookup: CDR1 MNHEY, CDR2 SVGAGI. The V end lost 2 bases, the J end lost 6 bases, and 5 bases lay between the germline ends. The CDR3 spans 11 residues. This specimen comes from a study of long-term antiretroviral therapy in people with HIV. immunoSEQ v3.0 was run at survey level. Method: immunoSEQ multiplex PCR; TCRdb's copy keeps in-frame clones and lacks some. The table includes approximately 31,000 clones, around 97% detected once. Study-wide points: For ART adherence, viral resistance and therapy changes, no data were available.

The V call is TRBV6-5, the J call TRBJ2-7; D unresolved. The sequence was collected from a man aged 30 to 45 with HIV. The specimen comprised unsorted PBMCs, sampled 6.9 years after starting antiretroviral therapy. The CDR3 DNA follows: TGTGCCAGCAGTTACCTCGGCGAGCAGTACTTC. Translating gives CASSYLGEQYF.